The entry that follows covers one T cell receptor (beta chain) sequence. Its matching antigen is unknown. The record originates from a study of shared clonotypes between healthy human individuals. Study details: Three CD4 naive, three CD4 memory, two CD8 naive and one CD8 memory plate were used per donor. Findings and limits, study-wide: Non-shared clonotypes displayed generation probabilities falling below those of clonotypes present in all four donors.

Assay execution took place at the deep level. The method was immunoSEQ multiplex PCR; TCRdb's version includes in-frame clones alone and lacks a portion of them. The table lists 2 million to 2.5 million clones, under 97% of them singletons, with more than 0.1% in the top ten. Germline-derived CDR1 and CDR2 are MNHNS and SASEGT. The CDR3 consists of 14 residues. V was cut by 6 bases and J by 5 bases, with 14 bases left in between. Sequenced material: naive CD4+ T cells sorted from blood. The subset was: CD45RA+ positively selected. The receptor's source is a man younger than 35 in good health. The V call is TRBV6-1, the J call TRBJ2-1; D possibly uses TRBD1 or TRBD2 (5 bases each). The CDR3 region has the DNA TGTGCCAGCAGGGGACCGACAGCCAACAATGAGCAGTTCTTC. It encodes CASRGPTANNEQFF.